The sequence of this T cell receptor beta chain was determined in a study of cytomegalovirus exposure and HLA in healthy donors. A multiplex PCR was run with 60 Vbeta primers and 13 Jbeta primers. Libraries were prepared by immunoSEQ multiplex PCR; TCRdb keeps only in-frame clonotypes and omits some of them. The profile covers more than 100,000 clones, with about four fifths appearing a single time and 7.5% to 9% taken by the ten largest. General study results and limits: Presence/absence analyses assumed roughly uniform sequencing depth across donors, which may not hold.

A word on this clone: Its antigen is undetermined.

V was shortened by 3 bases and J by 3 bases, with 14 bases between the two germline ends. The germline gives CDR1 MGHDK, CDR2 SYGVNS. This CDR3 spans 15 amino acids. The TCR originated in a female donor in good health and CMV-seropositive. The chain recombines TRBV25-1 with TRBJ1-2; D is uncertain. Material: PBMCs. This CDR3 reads CASSDEPHRDYGYTF. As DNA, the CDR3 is TGTGCCAGCAGTGATGAGCCCCACAGAGACTATGGCTACACCTTC.